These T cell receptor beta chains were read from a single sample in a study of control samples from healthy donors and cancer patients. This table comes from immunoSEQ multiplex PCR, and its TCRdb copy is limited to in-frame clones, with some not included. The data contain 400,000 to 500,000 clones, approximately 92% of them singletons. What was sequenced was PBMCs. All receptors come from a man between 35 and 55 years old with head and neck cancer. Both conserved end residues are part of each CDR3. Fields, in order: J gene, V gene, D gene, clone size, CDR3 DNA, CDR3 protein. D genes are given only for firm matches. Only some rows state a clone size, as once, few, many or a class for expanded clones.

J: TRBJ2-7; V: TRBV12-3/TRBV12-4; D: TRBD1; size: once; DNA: TGTGCCAGCAGCCAGGGACAGAGCTACGAGCAGTACTTC; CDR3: CASSQGQSYEQYF
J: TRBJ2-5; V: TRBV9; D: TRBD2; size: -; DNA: TGTGCCAGCAGCGTAGTCGGGGCTAGCGGGCAAGAGACCCAGTACTTC; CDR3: CASSVVGASGQETQYF
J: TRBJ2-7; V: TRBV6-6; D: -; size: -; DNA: TGTGCCAGCAGCCCGAAGGTTGAGCAGTACTTC; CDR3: CASSPKVEQYF
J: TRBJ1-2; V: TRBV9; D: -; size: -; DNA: TGTGCCAGCAGCGGACGGGCTTTGGGCTACACCTTC; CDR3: CASSGRALGYTF
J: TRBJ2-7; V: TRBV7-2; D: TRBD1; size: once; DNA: TGTGCCAGCAGCGCAGACAGGGGGCAGGTGCAGTACTTC; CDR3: CASSADRGQVQYF
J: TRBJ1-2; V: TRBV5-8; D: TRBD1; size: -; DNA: TGTGCCAGCAGCCTAGGGACAGACTATGGCTACACCTTC; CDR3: CASSLGTDYGYTF
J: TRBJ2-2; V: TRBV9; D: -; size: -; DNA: TGTGCCAGCAGCGTAGAGACTATCGGGGAGCTGTTTTTT; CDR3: CASSVETIGELFF
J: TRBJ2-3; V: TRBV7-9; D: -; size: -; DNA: TGTGCCCGTGGAGGGGAAACAGATACGCAGTATTTT; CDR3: CARGGETDTQYF
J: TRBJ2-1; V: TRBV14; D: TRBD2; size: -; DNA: TGTGCCAGCAGACTAGCGGGAGCCAATGAGCAGTTCTTC; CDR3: CASRLAGANEQFF
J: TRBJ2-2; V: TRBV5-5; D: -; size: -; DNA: TGTGCCAGCAGCGTACGACAGGAGCTGAACACCGGGGAGCTGTTTTTT; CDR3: CASSVRQELNTGELFF
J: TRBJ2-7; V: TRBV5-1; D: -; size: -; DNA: TGCGCCAGCAGCCCAGAAACCCGCTCCTACGAGCAGTACTTC; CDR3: CASSPETRSYEQYF
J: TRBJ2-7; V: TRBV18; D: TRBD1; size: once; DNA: TGTGCCAGCTCACGGACGACAGGGGGCGACGAGCAGTACTTC; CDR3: CASSRTTGGDEQYF
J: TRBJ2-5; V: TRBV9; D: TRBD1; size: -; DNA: TGTGCCAGCAGCGTAGGGGGACAGCCCCAAGAGACCCAGTACTTC; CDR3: CASSVGGQPQETQYF
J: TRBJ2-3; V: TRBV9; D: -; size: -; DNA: TGTGCCAGCAGCGTAGTTGGTTACACAGATACGCAGTATTTT; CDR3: CASSVVGYTDTQYF
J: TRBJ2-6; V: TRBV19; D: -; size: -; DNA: TGTGCCAGTAGTGGAGGGGCCAGCTCTGGGGCCAACGTCCTGACTTTC; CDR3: CASSGGASSGANVLTF
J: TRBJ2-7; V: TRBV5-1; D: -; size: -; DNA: TGCGCCAGCAGCGACAGGCTTGCCTACGAGCAGTACTTC; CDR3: CASSDRLAYEQYF
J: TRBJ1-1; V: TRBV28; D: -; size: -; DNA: TGTGCCAGCCATCAGCAAATTAACGCTGAAGCTTTCTTT; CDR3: CASHQQINAEAFF
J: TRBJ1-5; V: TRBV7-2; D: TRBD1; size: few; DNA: TGTGCCAGCAGCTTGGACAGGGTCGGCGCGAGCAATCAGCCCCAGCATTTT; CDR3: CASSLDRVGASNQPQHF
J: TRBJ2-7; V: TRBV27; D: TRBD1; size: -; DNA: TGTGCCAGCAGTTTAAGACAGGGGAGGTACGAGCAGTACTTC; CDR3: CASSLRQGRYEQYF
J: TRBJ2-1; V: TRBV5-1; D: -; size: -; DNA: TGCGCCAGCAGCTTGGTGGTAGGGGGTGAGCAGTTCTTC; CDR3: CASSLVVGGEQFF
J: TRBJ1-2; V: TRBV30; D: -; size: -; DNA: TGTGCCTGGGGCAGGTATCCGCCTGGTGATGGCTACACCTTC; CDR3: CAWGRYPPGDGYTF
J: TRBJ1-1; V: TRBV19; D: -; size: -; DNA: TGTGCCAGTAGTTCCAGGCCCGAGACCACTGAAGCTTTCTTT; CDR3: CASSSRPETTEAFF
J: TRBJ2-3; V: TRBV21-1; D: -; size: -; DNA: TGTGCCAGCAGCAAAGTGCGGGATACGCAGTATTTT; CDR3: CASSKVRDTQYF
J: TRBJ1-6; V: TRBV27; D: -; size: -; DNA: TGTGCCAGCAGTTTATCCCCCGGGACCTATACACCCCTCCACTTT; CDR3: CASSLSPGTYTPLHF
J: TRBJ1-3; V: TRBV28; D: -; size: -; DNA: TGTGCCAGCAGTCCTAGGACAACCCGGACTGGAAACACCATATATTTT; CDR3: CASSPRTTRTGNTIYF
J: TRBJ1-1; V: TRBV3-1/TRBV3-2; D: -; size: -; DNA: TGTGCCAGCAGCTACGGACAGTCTGAAGCTTTCTTT; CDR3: CASSYGQSEAFF
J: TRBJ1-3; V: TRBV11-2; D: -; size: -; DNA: TGTGCCAGCAGCTTCAGGTTCTCTGGAAACACCATATATTTT; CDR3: CASSFRFSGNTIYF
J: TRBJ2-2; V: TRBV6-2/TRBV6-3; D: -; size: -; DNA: TGTGCCAGCAGTTACTCTTCCCCAGCGAACACCGGGGAGCTGTTTTTT; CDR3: CASSYSSPANTGELFF
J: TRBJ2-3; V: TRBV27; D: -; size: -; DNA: TGTGCCAGCAGTTTATTTGGCAGGGGAATTATAAGAGATACGCAGTATTTT; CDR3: CASSLFGRGIIRDTQYF
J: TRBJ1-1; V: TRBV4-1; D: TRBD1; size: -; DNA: TGCGCCAGCAGCCAAGATTGGGGGACAGGCTCCATGAACACTGAAGCTTTCTTT; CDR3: CASSQDWGTGSMNTEAFF
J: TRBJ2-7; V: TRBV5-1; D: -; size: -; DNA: TGCGCCAGCAGCTTGGCAGGGGAAGCCGGGCAGTACTTC; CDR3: CASSLAGEAGQYF
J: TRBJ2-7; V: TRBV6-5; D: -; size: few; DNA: TGTGCCAGCAGCGCAGGCTTAAGCTCCTACGAGCAGTACTTC; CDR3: CASSAGLSSYEQYF
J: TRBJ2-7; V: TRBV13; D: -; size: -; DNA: TGTGCCAGCAGCTTAGTCAATCAATTAGGACGGCCAACTTACGAGCAGTACTTC; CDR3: CASSLVNQLGRPTYEQYF
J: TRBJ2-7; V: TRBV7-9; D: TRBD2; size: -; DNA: TGTGCCAGCAGCTATAGCGGGGGCCTCTCCTACGAGCAGTACTTC; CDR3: CASSYSGGLSYEQYF
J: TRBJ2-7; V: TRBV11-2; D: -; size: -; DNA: TGTGCCAGCAGCTTAAGGGCGGGCCCCTCCTACGAGCAGTACTTC; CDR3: CASSLRAGPSYEQYF
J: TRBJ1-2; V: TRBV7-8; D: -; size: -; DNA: TGTGCCAGCAGCCCTCTGAGACAGAATCGGCAAATGGGTGGCTACACCTTC; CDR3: CASSPLRQNRQMGGYTF
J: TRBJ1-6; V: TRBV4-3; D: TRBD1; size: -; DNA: TGCGCCAGCAGCCAAGAATTAGACAGGGCCCTTAATTCACCCCTCCACTTT; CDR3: CASSQELDRALNSPLHF
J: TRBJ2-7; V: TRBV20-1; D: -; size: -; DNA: TGCAGTGCTAGGCTTAGGGAGCAGTACTTC; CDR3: CSARLREQYF
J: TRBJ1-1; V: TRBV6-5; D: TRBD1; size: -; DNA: TGTGCCAGCAGAGCCACAGGGGGAAGCACTGAAGCTTTCTTT; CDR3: CASRATGGSTEAFF
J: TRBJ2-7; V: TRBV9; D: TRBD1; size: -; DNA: TGTGCCAGCAGCGAGACAGGGGTACTCTACGAGCAGTACTTC; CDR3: CASSETGVLYEQYF
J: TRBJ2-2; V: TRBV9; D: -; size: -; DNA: TGTGCCAGCAGCGTAGATTCCAGGAACACCGGGGAGCTGTTTTTT; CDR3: CASSVDSRNTGELFF
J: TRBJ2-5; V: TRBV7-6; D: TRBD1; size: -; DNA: TGTGCCAGCAGCCCCGGACAGGGAGTTATCGTGGGGGAGACCCAGTACTTC; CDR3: CASSPGQGVIVGETQYF
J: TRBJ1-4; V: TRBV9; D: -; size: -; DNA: TGTGCCAGCAGCGTACAGGTGGATAATGAAAAACTGTTTTTT; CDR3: CASSVQVDNEKLFF
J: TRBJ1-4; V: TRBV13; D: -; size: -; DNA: TGTGCCAGCAGCTTCGGAGCAACTAATGAAAAACTGTTTTTT; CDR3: CASSFGATNEKLFF
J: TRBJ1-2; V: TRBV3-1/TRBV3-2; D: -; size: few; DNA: TGTGCCAGCAGCCAAGGGCCGGCCGGCTACACCTTC; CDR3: CASSQGPAGYTF
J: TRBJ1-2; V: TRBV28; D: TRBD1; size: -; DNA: TGTGCCAGCGGTACTCCCGGGACAGGGAGCGGAAACTATGGCTACACCTTC; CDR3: CASGTPGTGSGNYGYTF
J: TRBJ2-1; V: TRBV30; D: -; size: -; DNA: TGTGCCTGGAGGGAGGGGGGGGCGTATGAGCAGTTCTTC; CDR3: CAWREGGAYEQFF
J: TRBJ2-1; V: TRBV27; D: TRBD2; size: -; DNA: TGTGCCAGCAGTCCGGGGGGGACCTACAATGAGCAGTTCTTC; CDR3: CASSPGGTYNEQFF
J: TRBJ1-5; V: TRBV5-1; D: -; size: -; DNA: TGCGCCAGCAGCTTGGCAGTGGGGGAGAATCAGCCCCAGCATTTT; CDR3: CASSLAVGENQPQHF
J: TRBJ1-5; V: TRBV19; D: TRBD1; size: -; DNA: TGTGCCAGTATCCCCAGGGGCCAGGGGGTCGGTCAGCCCCAGCATTTT; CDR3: CASIPRGQGVGQPQHF
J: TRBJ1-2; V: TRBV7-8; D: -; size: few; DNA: TGTGCCAGCAGCTGGGGGACCGACTATGGCTACACCTTC; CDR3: CASSWGTDYGYTF
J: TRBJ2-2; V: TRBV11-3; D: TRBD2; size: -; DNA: TGTGCCAGCAGCTCACCCGGGACTAGCGTTGGGGGGGAGCTGTTTTTT; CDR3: CASSSPGTSVGGELFF
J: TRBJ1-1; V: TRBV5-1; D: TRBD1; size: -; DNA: TGCGCCAGCAGCTTGCGGGGACAGGGCGGCACTGAAGCTTTCTTT; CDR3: CASSLRGQGGTEAFF
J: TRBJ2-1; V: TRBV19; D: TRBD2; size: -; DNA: TGTGCCAGTAGGAGTCAAGCGGGGGGGCATCTAGGGGAGCAGTTCTTC; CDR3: CASRSQAGGHLGEQFF
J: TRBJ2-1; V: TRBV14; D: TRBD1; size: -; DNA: TGTGCCAGCAGCCATACGACAGGGAGCTACAATGAGCAGTTCTTC; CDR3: CASSHTTGSYNEQFF
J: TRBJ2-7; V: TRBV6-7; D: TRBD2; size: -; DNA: TGTGCCAGCAGTTGTCGGACTAGCGGGAGACATAGCTCCTACGAGCAGTACTTC; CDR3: CASSCRTSGRHSSYEQYF
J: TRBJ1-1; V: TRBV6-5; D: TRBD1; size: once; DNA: TGTGCCAGCAGTTACTCGGGACAGGGGAGGACTGAAGCTTTCTTT; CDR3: CASSYSGQGRTEAFF